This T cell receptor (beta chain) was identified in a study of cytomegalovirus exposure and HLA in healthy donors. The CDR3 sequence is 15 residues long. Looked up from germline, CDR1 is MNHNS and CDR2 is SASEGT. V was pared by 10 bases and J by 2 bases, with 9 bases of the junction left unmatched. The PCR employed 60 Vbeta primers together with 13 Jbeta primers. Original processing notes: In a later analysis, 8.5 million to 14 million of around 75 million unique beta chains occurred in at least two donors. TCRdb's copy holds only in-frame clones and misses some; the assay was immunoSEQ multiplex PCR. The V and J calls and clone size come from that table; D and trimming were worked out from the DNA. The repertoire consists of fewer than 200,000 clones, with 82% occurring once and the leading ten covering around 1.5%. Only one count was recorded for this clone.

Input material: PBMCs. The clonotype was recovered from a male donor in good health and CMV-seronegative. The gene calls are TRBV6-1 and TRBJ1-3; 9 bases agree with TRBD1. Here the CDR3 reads CATELTGGTGNTIYF. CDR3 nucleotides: TGTGCCACAGAACTCACAGGGGGCACTGGAAACACCATATATTTT.